The clone carrying this TCR beta chain was picked up a small number of times. Its antigen is unknown. Amplification of TCR beta CDR3 regions was performed using RNA transcripts as template. In the first-round RT-PCR of the TCR CDR3, the HTBI primer set was used. MiXCR, applied by TCRdb to the multiplex PCR reads, yields one record per CDR3 protein. The sample contains about 420,000 distinct CDR3 sequences, roughly 15% of which appear only once. The data belong to a study of T cells in Graves' hyperthyroidism and ophthalmopathy. Germline-derived CDR1 and CDR2 are SGHRS and YFSETQ. The CDR3 is made up of 13 amino acids. Trimming left V 0 bases short and J 5 bases short, with 7 bases between. Every diagnosis used clinical symptoms, serum thyroxine and TRAb, thyroid ultrasound and orbital computed tomography. Fresh peripheral blood, 8 to 10 ml, was the source of the PBMCs. General study findings and limits: Researchers found most expanded thyroid clonotypes above 0.001 in blood as well.

The receptor was isolated from a woman younger than 35 with Graves' hyperthyroidism. The sequenced sample was blood. This chain links TRBV5-1 with TRBJ2-3; D remains unclear. The CDR3 DNA is TGCGCCAGCAGCTTGGTCCTAGTAGATACGCAGTATTTT. This gives the protein CASSLVLVDTQYF.